This T cell receptor (beta chain) was recovered during a study of shared clonotypes between healthy human individuals (dated by TCRdb to the early 2020s). Turning to the overall study: The cohort comprised a couple of women and a few men aged 18 to 49 years. Blood TCR repertoires of five healthy adults were deeply sequenced to estimate repertoire size and the extent of clonotype sharing between individuals. To increase sequencing depth and limit assay-specific biases, different laboratories used diverse techniques to prepare libraries and sequence TCR repertoires. Between about 0.9 and 8.9 billion PBMCs per donor were obtained by leukapheresis.

Using the deep immunoSEQ assay, multiplex PCR amplified TCR CDR3 regions from genomic DNA. Extracted genomic DNA from each cell subset was spread evenly across all wells of several immunoSEQ 96-well plates, with each plate serving as a replicate. For unsorted PBMC, around 330 ng genomic DNA, equal to 32,000 or so T cell genomes, was loaded into each replicate PCR. Unsorted PBMC genomic DNA was sequenced across ten immunoSEQ deep assay plates. Purified libraries were quantified with a Qubit 3.0 fluorometer, sized on a Bioanalyzer 2100, and re-quantified with the KAPA Library Quantification kit. Each immunoSEQ 96-well plate was sequenced on its own single-read 150-cycle Illumina NextSeq 550 flow cell. Turning to the authors' computational methods: The immunoSEQ output contained only junctional sequences without quality scores, so filtering could not match that applied to full-length reads. Sequences were annotated with PyIR, a Python wrapper for IgBLAST v1.9, and V/J genes and CDR3 were assigned using IMGT germline references. Reads with weak V/J assignments (E-value above 1e-6), missing CDR3, stop codons, out-of-frame junctions, or ambiguous translated residues were removed. V3J clonotypes were defined by identical inferred V gene, J gene, and CDR3 amino acid sequence. Percentage overlap between repertoires was calculated by dividing the number of shared unique clonotypes by the size of the smaller repertoire. Richness of each repertoire was evaluated using RTK rarefaction, the Chao1 estimator, and Recon v2.1 estimates of unobserved clonotypes. TCRdb stores this immuneACCESS table with in-frame sequences only. Part of the clones is absent; in the studies checked, under half of the shortfall reflects unresolved V genes, and no reason is known for the rest. The V and J calls and clone size come from that table; D and trimming were worked out from the DNA. Across this sample there are around 480,000 clones, with about 80% seen only once. The biggest ten clones account for around 12% of the sample.

Results the study describes overall, beyond this receptor: Because the study included a small number of donors, the genetic and exposure-history diversity represented was limited. Pairwise subsampling led to the expectation that sequencing depth would affect the degree of clonotype sharing among donors. Sampling was restricted to blood, and TCR repertoires in tissues likely differ from the TCR repertoires found in blood.

Reading from cysteine to phenylalanine, the CDR3 counts 12 amino acids. The CDR3 DNA has 36 bases and is translated from base 1. The CDR1 and CDR2 encoded by the germline V gene are MNHEY and SVGAGI. Deletion took 7 bases off V and 4 bases off J, with a span of 7 bases between the germline ends. Worth noting for this clone: Its antigen has not been determined. No base quality values were provided; no much bigger clone lies one nucleotide off.

Donors were healthy HIV-negative adults with no recently reported acute infections or vaccinations. Every donor was a Caucasian adult living in Nashville, Tennessee, USA. In the unsorted samples, roughly 90 million PBMCs were counted, and genomic DNA was extracted using the QIAamp DNA Blood Mini kit. Blood was collected by leukapheresis, and PBMCs were isolated by Ficoll-Histopaque density gradient centrifugation and then cryopreserved in liquid nitrogen vapor phase. This clonotype was sampled from a woman aged 40 to 50 in good health. Some clones in this sample may be carry-over from other donors' samples. Source material: PBMCs. The sequence links TRBV6-5 to TRBJ2-2; there is no confident call for the D gene. Here is the DNA: TGTGCCAGCAAGGTACCCACCGGGGAGCTGTTTTTT. It encodes CASKVPTGELFF.